This T cell receptor (beta chain) was identified during a study of blood T cell repertoires in COVID-19. This clone was observed a handful of times. The table came from immunoSEQ multiplex PCR; TCRdb's copy has only in-frame clones and leaves some out. The sample holds hundreds of thousands of clones, roughly 91% seen once. The V gene's germline CDR1 is LNHDA and CDR2 SQIVND (reference sequence). V shed 5 bases and J 4 bases; nucleotides not matched to a gene: 11. This CDR3 region has 16 residues. This sequence originates from a woman aged 40 to 50 who had recovered from COVID-19. The specimen was peripheral blood. The chain has TRBV19 and TRBJ1-1, with TRBD1 identical over 9 bases. CDR3 amino acids: CASSAIRTGARTEAFF. The CDR3 coding sequence is TGTGCCAGTAGTGCTATTCGGACAGGGGCTCGCACTGAAGCTTTCTTT.